These 17 T cell receptor beta chains share one sample of origin, sequenced in a study of blood T cell repertoires in COVID-19. Assay used: immunoSEQ multiplex PCR; TCRdb lists only in-frame clones, some missing. The table shows roughly 190,000 clones, with 94% occurring only once. The material sequenced was peripheral blood. The receptors here all came from a man younger than 40 with COVID-19, enrolled during active disease.

The chain has TRBV7-9 and TRBJ1-6; possibly TRBD1 for D (5 bases). The germline gives CDR1 SEHNR, CDR2 FQNEAQ (reference sequence). The CDR3 is made up of 16 amino acids. Trimming pared 1 base from V and 10 bases from J, leaving 17 bases between. This CDR3 is CASSLVGRAEVSPLHF. CDR3 nucleotide sequence: TGTGCCAGCAGCTTAGTCGGCAGGGCAGAGGTATCACCCCTCCACTTT.

CDR3 sequence (DNA): TGTGCCAGCAGCTTAGCGGACAGGGGGAGTGAAAAACTGTTTTTT. This sequence encodes CASSLADRGSEKLFF. This sequence joins TRBV7-6 and TRBJ1-4, with 10 bases fitting TRBD1. Germline CDR1 is SGHVS and CDR2 is FNYEAQ. This CDR3 comprises 15 residues. The trim removed 0 bases at V and 7 bases at J, leaving 2 bases unmatched.

V is TRBV5-1 and J is TRBJ1-2, with a possible D match to TRBD1 (6 bases). This CDR3 spans 16 amino acids. The germline V and J ends were trimmed by 4 bases and 1 base, with 17 bases remaining between them. CDR1 is SGHRS, CDR2 YFSETQ, per germline. The CDR3 region has the DNA TGCGCCAGCAGCCTTACATTGACAGGTGATAACTATGGCTACACCTTC. It yields the protein CASSLTLTGDNYGYTF.

V gene TRBV7-2 combines with J gene TRBJ1-3; no reliable D call. Trimming took 4 bases from V and 0 from J, leaving 22 bases between them. Germline CDR1 and CDR2: SGHTA and FQGNSA. The CDR3 has 19 residues. The CDR3 DNA is TGTGCCAGCAGCTCCAGACCTCCCCAAGGACTTTCCTCTGGAAACACCATATATTTT. Amino acids: CASSSRPPQGLSSGNTIYF.

The rearrangement links TRBV11-2 to TRBJ2-5, with 7 nucleotides matching TRBD2. CDR3 length: 17 amino acids. V shed 0 bases and J 5 bases; nucleotides not matched to a gene: 12. The germline CDR1 and CDR2 sequences are SGHAT and FQNNGV. The CDR3 region is CASSLELWQAGGETQYF. CDR3 DNA sequence: TGTGCCAGCAGCTTAGAGTTATGGCAGGCCGGGGGGGAGACCCAGTACTTC.

CDR3 bases: TGTGCCAGCTCCCAAACCCAGGGGCGCGAGACCCAGTACTTC. Protein: CASSQTQGRETQYF. This chain uses TRBV7-9 with TRBJ2-5; a weak D match, TRBD1 (6 bases). V was clipped by 8 bases and J by 5 bases, with 18 bases between them. The CDR3 contains 14 residues. CDR1 and CDR2 (germline): SEHNR, FQNEAQ (reference sequence).

This clone has just one count. This chain connects TRBV12-3 or TRBV12-4 to TRBJ1-2; 7 bases map to TRBD1. This CDR3 spans 12 amino acids. V shed 6 bases and J 3 bases; nucleotides not matched to a gene: 1. In DNA, the CDR3 is TGTGCCAGCAGCGACAGGGACTATGGCTACACCTTC. It translates to CASSDRDYGYTF.

A single count supports this clone. The chain recombines TRBV6-2 or TRBV6-3 with TRBJ2-3, with D maybe TRBD1 (6 bases). V lost 0 bases, J lost 0 bases, and 19 bases lay in between. From germline, CDR1 is MNHEY and CDR2 SVGEGT. The CDR3 is 19 amino acids. DNA for the CDR3: TGTGCCAGCAGTTACTCGATGGACAGCATGCTTCGGAGCACAGATACGCAGTATTTT. It specifies CASSYSMDSMLRSTDTQYF.

The chain carries TRBV7-9 and TRBJ1-5; a possible D gene is TRBD1 (6 bases). Germline-derived CDR1 and CDR2 are SEHNR and FQNEAQ (reference sequence). This CDR3 is 15 amino acids long. The V end was cut by 0 bases, the J end by 3 bases, with 9 bases between. The CDR3, as DNA: TGTGCCAGCAGCTTAGCAGGGGGATTCAATCAGCCCCAGCATTTT. Translation gives CASSLAGGFNQPQHF.

V and J are TRBV5-6 and TRBJ1-5; 8 bases are shared with TRBD1. V lost 1 base to trimming and J lost 1 base; unmatched junction nucleotides: 1. This CDR3 has 15 amino acids. Germline CDR1 is SGHDT and CDR2 is YYEEEE. The CDR3 bases are TGTGCCAGCAGCTTGACAGGGGGAAGCAATCAGCCCCAGCATTTT. It is translated as CASSLTGGSNQPQHF.

A note on this clone: Other nucleotide sequences from this sample produce the same CDR3. This chain joins TRBV12-3 or TRBV12-4 and TRBJ2-2; tentative D call: TRBD1 (6 bases). The CDR3 is 13 amino acids. Trimming shortened V by 3 bases and J by 6 bases, and 8 bases separated the two germline ends. CDR3 DNA sequence: TGTGCCAGCAGTTTGCAGGGGCCCGGGGAGCTGTTTTTT. Protein product: CASSLQGPGELFF.

The J gene is TRBJ1-4, the V gene TRBV20-1; 7 positions agree with TRBD1. V lost 3 bases and J lost 8; bases outside the gene matches: 9. Germline lookup yields CDR1 DFQATT and CDR2 SNEGSKA (reference sequence). The CDR3 consists of 14 residues. CDR3 DNA sequence: TGCAGTGCTAGTGAGGTAGGGGGCGGCGAAAAACTGTTTTTT. It codes for CSASEVGGGEKLFF.

This chain connects TRBV6-5 to TRBJ2-5; D perhaps matches TRBD1 (6 bases). Germline CDR1 is MNHEY and CDR2 is SVGAGI. The CDR3 totals 12 residues. Between the trimmed V and J ends, which lost 5 bases and 3 bases, there was a span of 7 bases. The chain's CDR3 is CASSPGEETQYF. CDR3 DNA: TGTGCCAGCAGTCCAGGGGAAGAGACCCAGTACTTC.

The rearrangement uses TRBV11-3 and TRBJ1-2; D may be TRBD1 (5 bases). Germline values: CDR1 SGHNT, CDR2 YENEEA. V lost 1 base and J 5 bases, leaving 14 bases between the germline ends. The length of the CDR3 is 15 residues. This CDR3 reads CASSLVLGLGYGYTF. The CDR3 nucleotides read TGTGCCAGCAGCTTAGTTCTGGGGCTGGGGTATGGCTACACCTTC.

The chain links TRBV6-5 to TRBJ2-1; D possibly corresponds to TRBD2 (6 bases). CDR1 is MNHEY and CDR2 is SVGAGI in the germline V gene. V was trimmed by 4 bases and J by 3 bases, leaving 13 bases between them. This CDR3 comprises 15 residues. The DNA for the CDR3 is TGTGCCAGCAGTTCATCGGGGGATAACTACAATGAGCAGTTCTTC. Amino acid sequence: CASSSSGDNYNEQFF.

The chain carries TRBV10-3 and TRBJ1-5; no clear D. V gave up 3 bases and J gave up 3 bases, with 12 bases separating them. The CDR3 loop spans 15 amino acids. The germline gives CDR1 ENHRY, CDR2 SYGVKD. The CDR3 here is CAISDTGRNNQPQHF. In DNA form, the CDR3 reads TGTGCCATCAGTGACACTGGGAGGAACAATCAGCCCCAGCATTTT.

The chain uses TRBV10-3 and TRBJ2-7, with TRBD1 identical over 8 bases. The germline gives CDR1 ENHRY, CDR2 SYGVKD. V was clipped by 2 bases and J by 0 bases; unmatched bases: 6. The CDR3 is 16 amino acids. The CDR3: CAISEPDRASSYEQYF. The CDR3 nucleotides are TGTGCCATCAGTGAGCCGGACAGGGCCAGCTCCTACGAGCAGTACTTC.